What follows are 17 T cell receptor beta chains derived from one specimen sequenced in a study of T cells in Graves' hyperthyroidism and ophthalmopathy. Amplification of TCR beta CDR3 regions was performed using RNA transcripts as template. Primed by the HTBI set, a first-round RT-PCR was run on the TCR CDR3. TCRdb analysed the multiplex PCR reads with MiXCR anew, one entry per CDR3 protein. The sample lists 150,000 or so distinct CDR3 sequences, more than 20% seen once, with more than 65% in the top ten. Sample: blood. The origin of the receptors is a woman aged 50 to 60 with Graves' hyperthyroidism that later progressed to Graves' ophthalmopathy.

The chain is built from TRBV5-4 and TRBJ2-5; tentatively, D is TRBD1 (9 bases). Germline V CDR1 and CDR2: SGHNT, YYREEE (reference sequence). CDR3 length: 15 residues. With 4 bases removed from V and 4 bases from J, the gap between germline ends came to 17 bases. This CDR3 reads CASSTTGGLGETQYF. CDR3 nucleotides: TGTGCCAGCAGCACGACAGGGGGACTAGGAGAGACCCAGTACTTC.

The chain couples TRBV27 to TRBJ1-5; 10 bases line up with TRBD1. Per germline, CDR1 MNHEY and CDR2 SMNVEV (reference sequence). V was pared by 5 bases and J by 7 bases, with 8 bases of the junction left unmatched. CDR3 length: 15 amino acids. The CDR3 nucleotides read TGTGCCAGCAGTCCCCGGGACAGGGGAGGACAGCCCCAGCATTTT. Protein sequence: CASSPRDRGGQPQHF.

This clonotype has a count of ten or more. V is TRBV27 and J is TRBJ2-1; TRBD2 matches at 11 bases. The junction had 5 bases not matched to a gene; V was cut back by 6 bases and J by 4 bases. Germline CDR1 is MNHEY and CDR2 is SMNVEV (reference sequence). This CDR3 contains 15 residues. The CDR3 bases are TGTGCCAGCAGGATCATAGCGGGAGGGTACAATGAGCAGTTCTTC. It yields the protein CASRIIAGGYNEQFF.

At least ten counts were recorded for this clonotype. The rearrangement links TRBV12-3 or TRBV12-4 to TRBJ2-5, with D possibly being TRBD1 (5 bases). This CDR3 is 13 amino acids long. Trimming removed 3 bases from V and 1 base from J, with 6 bases in between. Here the CDR3 reads CASSLTVQETQYF. The CDR3 DNA reads TGTGCCAGCAGTTTGACAGTCCAAGAGACCCAGTACTTC.

This clonotype was seen only a few times. The chain uses TRBV29-1 and TRBJ1-2; no definite D call. The germline V gene has CDR1 SQVTM and CDR2 ANQGSEA. The CDR3 has 13 residues. With 7 bases removed from V and 3 bases from J, the gap between germline ends came to 15 bases. CDR3 residues: CSAGGLTDYGYTF. As DNA, the CDR3 is TGCAGCGCTGGAGGACTCACGGACTATGGCTACACCTTC.

The chain employs TRBV20-1 and TRBJ2-1; 10 bases fit TRBD2. The CDR3 has 16 residues. The V gene end was trimmed by 6 bases and the J gene end by 2 bases; junction bases not matched to a gene: 10. Germline values: CDR1 DFQATT, CDR2 SNEGSKA (reference sequence). This CDR3 reads CSAASLAGAPYNEQFF. CDR3 DNA sequence: TGCAGTGCGGCTAGCCTAGCGGGAGCCCCCTACAATGAGCAGTTCTTC.

This clonotype was counted ten times or more. The chain joins TRBV18 to TRBJ2-1; 12 nucleotides line up with TRBD2. The CDR3 contains 15 residues. Trimming cost V 4 bases and J 7 bases; bases outside gene matches: 5. In germline, CDR1 is KGHSH, CDR2 LQKENI. CDR3 nucleotides: TGTGCCAGCTCACACCGGACTAGCGGGGCAAATGAGCAGTTCTTC. Encoded protein: CASSHRTSGANEQFF.

This clonotype was detected only a few times. The gene calls are TRBV29-1 and TRBJ1-2; no firm D call. The CDR3 totals 11 residues. Trimming stripped 7 bases from V and 8 bases from J, with 14 bases between. Looked up from germline, CDR1 is SQVTM and CDR2 is ANQGSEA. The CDR3 region has the DNA TGCAGCGGGGAAAGAGCCAGCGGCTACACCTTC. Protein product: CSGERASGYTF.

This clonotype was counted between two and nine times. The genes are TRBV20-1 and TRBJ1-1; 7 bases match TRBD1. This CDR3 has 14 amino acids. Per the germline V gene, CDR1 is DFQATT and CDR2 is SNEGSKA (reference sequence). Trimming removed 5 bases from V and 0 bases from J; junction bases left unmatched: 6. In DNA form, the CDR3 reads TGCAGTGCTGATCCGACAGGGATGAACACTGAAGCTTTCTTT. It encodes CSADPTGMNTEAFF.

This clonotype has ten or more counts. The V gene is TRBV18, the J gene TRBJ2-5; D is uncertain. Germline lookup yields CDR1 KGHSH and CDR2 LQKENI. This CDR3 comprises 12 residues. V was pared by 3 bases and J by 4 bases, with 6 bases between. The CDR3 coding sequence is TGTGCCAGCTCACCGGGCCCAGAGACCCAGTACTTC. This gives the protein CASSPGPETQYF.

This clonotype was counted at least ten times. This chain connects TRBV4-2 to TRBJ1-1; tentatively, D is TRBD1 (5 bases). Germline lookup yields CDR1 LGHNA and CDR2 YNFKEQ. The CDR3 has 14 amino acids. Trimming pared 1 base from V and 5 bases from J, leaving 11 bases between. The chain's CDR3 is CASSQGAGQTEAFF. CDR3 in DNA: TGTGCCAGCAGCCAAGGTGCAGGGCAAACTGAAGCTTTCTTT.

This clonotype was observed many times. CDR3 nucleotide sequence: TGTGCCAGCAGCTTTAGGACAGGGACGCTCCAAGAGACCCAGTACTTC. This gives the protein CASSFRTGTLQETQYF. The chain has TRBV5-5 and TRBJ2-5; TRBD1 matches at 8 bases. Germline V CDR1 and CDR2: SGHKS, YYEKEE (reference sequence). V was pared by 2 bases and J by 1 base, with 7 bases of the junction left unmatched. The CDR3 runs 16 residues.

This clonotype appeared many times. The chain links TRBV3-1 to TRBJ2-1, with 8 bases that match TRBD2. V lost 4 bases, J lost 4 bases, and 9 bases stayed unmatched. The germline gives CDR1 LGHDT, CDR2 YNNKEL (reference sequence). CDR3 length equals 16 residues. CDR3 DNA: TGTGCCAGCAGCCCCCTGGCAAGCGGGAGTTACAATGAGCAGTTCTTC. As protein: CASSPLASGSYNEQFF.

The rearrangement links TRBV7-8 to TRBJ2-7, with D maybe TRBD2 (6 bases). CDR1 and CDR2 from the germline V gene are SGHVS and FQNEAQ. The CDR3 is 16 amino acids. The germline V and J ends were trimmed by 7 bases and 2 bases, with 21 bases remaining between them. The CDR3 region has the DNA TGTGCCAGCAACCTGTCGCCGCGGGGCAGGGCCTACGAGCAGTACTTC. This encodes CASNLSPRGRAYEQYF.

This clonotype was detected ten times or more. V usage is TRBV5-8 and J usage is TRBJ2-3; D gene ambiguous. Germline values: CDR1 SGHTS, CDR2 YDEGEE. The length of the CDR3 is 13 residues. The V and J ends lost 4 bases and 8 bases respectively, with 14 bases between them. The CDR3 DNA sequence: TGTGCCAGCAGCCGAGAGAGAGGTGGTACGCAGTATTTT. The encoded protein is CASSRERGGTQYF.

The chain links TRBV11-2 to TRBJ1-1; TRBD1 matches at 10 bases. The CDR3 consists of 17 residues. Germline lookup yields CDR1 SGHAT and CDR2 FQNNGV. V lost 5 bases to trimming and J lost 4 bases; unmatched junction nucleotides: 13. This CDR3 is CASSHLGQGGTGTEAFF. The CDR3 nucleotides read TGTGCCAGCAGCCACCTCGGACAGGGGGGTACGGGCACTGAAGCTTTCTTT.

This clonotype came up a few times. The gene calls are TRBV3-1 and TRBJ2-5, with TRBD2 identical over 10 bases. This CDR3 contains 16 residues. Trimming removed 4 bases from V and 5 bases from J; junction bases left unmatched: 10. Germline V gene data show CDR1 as LGHDT and CDR2 as YNNKEL (reference sequence). CDR3 in amino acids: CASSRSLAGTEETQYF. CDR3 nucleotides: TGTGCCAGCAGCCGCTCACTAGCGGGGACGGAGGAGACCCAGTACTTC.